One and the same sample provided the 4 T cell receptor beta chains below, sequenced in a study of blood T cell repertoires in COVID-19. Sequencing used immunoSEQ multiplex PCR; TCRdb keeps in-frame clones, though not all of them. The repertoire includes around 200,000 clones, 83% of them detected once, and 8.5% to 10% sits in the top ten. The sequenced material came from peripheral blood. The receptors shown here come from a man aged 35 to 55 with active or convalescent COVID-19.

The chain has TRBV28 and TRBJ1-2; D gene uncertain. Germline V gives CDR1 MDHEN, CDR2 SYDVKM. Trimming removed 4 bases from V and 8 bases from J, with 20 bases in between. The CDR3 has 15 amino acids. In DNA form, the CDR3 reads TGTGCCAGCAGTTCGCCCGGGTACCTAACTATGGGCTACACCTTC. This translates into CASSSPGYLTMGYTF.

The chain recombines TRBV7-8 with TRBJ1-6, with D possibly TRBD1 on 6 matching bases. Trimming took off 0 bases at V and 7 bases at J, with 10 bases between the two ends. The CDR3 extends over 15 amino acids. Germline loops: CDR1 SGHVS, CDR2 FQNEAQ. The CDR3 spells CASSLAWQGNSPLHF. The CDR3 DNA reads as TGTGCCAGCAGCTTAGCATGGCAGGGGAATTCACCCCTCCACTTT.

Regarding this clone: One junction end does not reproduce the germline sequence, and a read error may be involved. The genes are TRBV12-3 or TRBV12-4 and TRBJ2-7, with 8 nucleotides matching TRBD1. The CDR3 covers 11 residues. CDR3: CASSSGQGGNF. CDR3 coding DNA: TGTGCCAGCAGTTCCGGACAGGGAGGAAACTTC.

The chain employs TRBV20-1 and TRBJ2-1; no firm D call. The germline CDR1 and CDR2 sequences are DFQATT and SNEGSKA (reference sequence). Between the trimmed V and J ends, which lost 2 bases and 6 bases, there was a span of 5 bases. The length of the CDR3 is 11 residues. CDR3 nucleotide sequence: TGCAGTGCTAGATATCTCAATGAGCAGTTCTTC. Translated: CSARYLNEQFF.